The sequence of this TCR beta chain was determined in a study of T cells in Graves' hyperthyroidism and ophthalmopathy. There were TCR beta CDR3 regions amplified from RNA transcripts. The HTBI primer set drove a first-round RT-PCR of the TCR CDR3. TCRdb used MiXCR to reprocess the multiplex PCR reads, holding one entry per CDR3 protein. This table has some 360,000 distinct CDR3 sequences, about 14% appearing once. CDR1 SGHRS and CDR2 YFSETQ come from the germline V gene. Trimming cost V 0 bases and J 2 bases; bases outside gene matches: 8. This CDR3 contains 17 residues. This clonotype was seen many times. Clinical symptoms, serum thyroxine and TRAb, thyroid ultrasound and orbital computed tomography together formed the diagnostic basis.

The chain employs TRBV5-1 and TRBJ2-1, with 7 bases matching TRBD2. This TCR came from a woman in her sixties or seventies with Graves' hyperthyroidism. The sample consisted of blood. The DNA for the CDR3 is TGCGCCAGCAGCTTGGGACTGATAGCGGGTGCCTACAATGAGCAGTTCTTC. Protein sequence: CASSLGLIAGAYNEQFF.